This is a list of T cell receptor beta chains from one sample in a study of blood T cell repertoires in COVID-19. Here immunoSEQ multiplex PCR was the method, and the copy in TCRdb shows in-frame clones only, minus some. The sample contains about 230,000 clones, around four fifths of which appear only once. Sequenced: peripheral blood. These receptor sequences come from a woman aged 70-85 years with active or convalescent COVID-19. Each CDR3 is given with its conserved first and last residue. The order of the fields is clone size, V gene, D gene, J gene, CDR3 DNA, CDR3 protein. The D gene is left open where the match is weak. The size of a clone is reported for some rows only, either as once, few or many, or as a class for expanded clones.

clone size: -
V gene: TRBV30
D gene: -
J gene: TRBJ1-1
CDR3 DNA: TGTGCCTGGAGAAGAGATCAGGGTGCTGAAGCTTTCTTT
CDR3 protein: CAWRRDQGAEAFF

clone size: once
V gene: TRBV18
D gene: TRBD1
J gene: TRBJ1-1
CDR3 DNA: TGTGCCAGCTCACGGGACAGGCCGAACACTGAAGCTTTCTTT
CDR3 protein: CASSRDRPNTEAFF